This TCR beta chain was obtained from a study of shared clonotypes between healthy human individuals. For the study at large: Researchers drew samples from two women and three men aged 18 to 49.

All donors qualified as healthy HIV-negative adults and had experienced no recent acute infections or vaccinations. The study separated CD4+ cells into CD45RA+ naive and CD45RA-negative memory subsets. Note on this clone: What it binds is not known.

Assay used: immunoSEQ multiplex PCR; TCRdb lists only in-frame clones, some missing. The table records about 1.1 million clones, around three quarters of them present only once. With V trimmed by 5 bases and J by 9 bases, 9 bases remained unmatched. Germline V CDR1 and CDR2: SGHAT, FQNNGV. The CDR3 has 14 residues. Overall study results and limits: Against clonotypes common to all four donors, non-shared ones had lower generation probabilities.

The material sequenced was memory CD4+ T cells from PBMCs. Subset indicated: CD45RA-negative fraction. The chain has TRBV11-2 and TRBJ2-1, with 8 bases lining up with TRBD2. This sequence originates from a man aged 18 to 29 in good health. Some clones in this sample may be carry-over from other donors' samples. CDR3 DNA: TGTGCCAGCAGCGCCGGGACTAGAGTAAGTGAGCAGTTCTTC. It translates to CASSAGTRVSEQFF.